The clone carrying this T cell receptor beta chain was observed at least ten times. Its antigen is unknown. This entry belongs to a study of T-cell reconstitution after alpha-beta-depleted transplantation in children. Notes on the study in general: When one year had passed after transplant, most T-cell counts and diversity came from newly produced T cells.

CDR3 length equals 13 residues. The germline V gene has CDR1 SGHRS and CDR2 YFSETQ. V lost 0 bases to trimming and J lost 6 bases, with 8 bases between them. A library of TCRbeta sequences, prepared with unique molecular identifiers, was generated. TCRdb re-analysed the PCR reads in MiXCR, keeping a single row per CDR3 protein. This sample yields 200,000 to 250,000 distinct CDR3 sequences, of which roughly 10% are seen a single time; 28% belongs to the top ten. This receptor was taken from a child under two years old with acute myeloid leukemia, due to receive a stem cell transplant. J is TRBJ2-3 and V is TRBV5-1; the D gene is possibly TRBD2 (5 bases). The sample was PBMCs, taken before TCRalphabeta/CD19-depleted stem cell transplant. The DNA of the CDR3 is TGCGCCAGCAGCTTGGAGGAGGAGGATACGCAGTATTTT. This encodes CASSLEEEDTQYF.